This T cell receptor (beta chain) was profiled in a study of T cells after yellow fever vaccination. At the level of the study: Preparation of the low-cell-number fractions used SMART-Seq v4 Ultra Low Input.

Germline V gene sequence: CDR1 SNHLY, CDR2 FYNNEI. Trimming removed 5 bases from V and 5 bases from J, with 12 bases in between. This CDR3 has 13 amino acids. There are many counts of this clonotype. The antigen is undetermined. 5'RACE template switching generated TCR cDNA, adding a universal primer site and UMIs. TCRdb reprocessed the 5' RACE reads via MiXCR and lists one record per CDR3 protein. The repertoire consists of 200,000 to 300,000 distinct CDR3 sequences, with 5.5% to 8.5% occurring once and the leading ten covering more than 0.85%. Study conclusions and caveats: The bulk population could contribute abundant contaminating clonotypes to FACS-sorted repertoires. A small proportion of clonotypes was detected in both the CD4 and CD8 compartments.

This TCR derives from a man aged 25 to 40 who received the YFV17D yellow fever vaccine. The J gene is TRBJ1-1, the V gene TRBV2; tentative D call: TRBD1 (5 bases). The sequencing used CD4+ T cells sorted from PBMCs, collected on the day of the yellow fever booster vaccination. The CDR3 here is CASSSGMRTEAFF. CDR3 DNA: TGTGCCAGCAGTTCAGGGATGCGGACTGAAGCTTTCTTT. Variable domain in full (rest from reference TRBV2 and TRBJ1-1): EPEVTQTPSHQVTQMGQEVILRCVPISNHLYFYWYRQILGQKVEFLVSFYNNEISEKSEIFDDQFSVERPDGSNFTLKIRSTKLEDSAMYFCASSSGMRTEAFFGQGTRLTVV.